The entry below gives a single T cell receptor (beta chain) sequence along with its context. No antigen is known for it. PCR was performed using 60 Vbeta and 13 Jbeta primers. Repertoires were generated with immunoSEQ multiplex PCR, while TCRdb's copy carries only in-frame clones and drops some. The sample shows about 31,000 clones, approximately 87% of them seen only once. This sample is drawn from a study of cytomegalovirus exposure and HLA in healthy donors. Study-level results: Cytomegalovirus-associated status was assigned to approximately 160 TCR beta chains.

This sequence was found in a boy under 18 in good health and CMV-seronegative. The sequenced material came from PBMCs.

CDR3: CASSTRTGGTTDTQYF. Written as DNA, the CDR3 is TGTGCCAGCAGCACTAGGACAGGGGGGACCACAGATACGCAGTATTTT. This chain uses TRBV7-9 with TRBJ2-3; 10 bases align to TRBD1. The germline gives CDR1 SEHNR, CDR2 FQNEAQ (reference sequence). The CDR3 runs to 16 residues. The V gene end was trimmed by 5 bases and the J gene end by 2 bases; junction bases not matched to a gene: 7.